This TCR beta chain was recorded in a study of cytomegalovirus exposure and HLA in healthy donors (dated by TCRdb to the late 2010s). About the full investigation: According to a later analysis, the 120 or so validation repertoires were produced on the same platform as the approximately 600 repertoires of the first cohort. The aim of the study was to test whether cataloging public T cell receptors could identify signatures of past pathogen exposure. A separate validation cohort of roughly 110 different subjects was used in addition to the 666-subject first cohort. To predict cytomegalovirus infection status, the study brought together high-throughput TCR immunosequencing, statistical association of individual TCRs with disease status, and machine learning.

The library relied on the immunoSEQ multiplex PCR assay. Concerning the study's data processing: A statistical classification framework was developed to diagnose cytomegalovirus status using the catalog of TCR beta chain sequences. Sourced from immuneACCESS, this table was stored by TCRdb with only in-frame sequences that have V and J called. A share of the clones is absent; for the studies checked, an unresolved V gene accounts for under half, and the remainder has no known explanation. V and J calls and clone size are as listed in that table; D and trimming were resolved from the DNA. For this sample the table gives about 130,000 clones, of which approximately 84% were detected only once. Of the sample, 25% to 30% is held by the ten largest clones. The CDR3 sequence holds 13 residues, the cysteine and phenylalanine included. Left in the record is the CDR3 DNA by itself, 39 bases read in frame from the first base. The germline V gene provides CDR1 SGHTA and CDR2 FQGNSA. V and J lose 2 bases and 0 bases, and a span of 4 bases separates them.

As regards this clone: It has no known antigen specificity. No qualities accompany the bases; no much larger clone lies one base away.

The research as a whole found: A few of the identified cytomegalovirus-associated TCR beta chains were confirmed in vitro to be specific for cytomegalovirus antigens. The study listed 150 to 200 TCR beta chains as associated with cytomegalovirus. The classifier was reported to diagnose cytomegalovirus status with high specificity and sensitivity in both the original cohort and the validation cohort. In a later analysis, TCRs clustered in the first cohort were found to also tend to co-occur in the 120 or so validation repertoires, with 94% of cluster scores above 0. A later analysis had no HLA typing for the validation cohort, so co-occurrence there was scored across all 130 or so repertoires. Most TCR sequences were seen in very few donors, while some public TCRs were found in many individuals. According to the authors, the approach could potentially be generalized to other disease states and immunological phenotypes.

The donors were included in the validation cohort of some 110 subjects, a group kept apart from the roughly 610-subject first cohort. This receptor chain uses TRBV7-2 and TRBJ1-2, with the D gene call left open. The sequencing sample was made of PBMCs. The clonotype comes from a man aged 25-40 years in good health and CMV-seropositive. CDR3 sequence: CASSLQSNYGYTF. The sequence in DNA is TGTGCCAGCAGCTTACAGTCTAACTATGGCTACACCTTC.